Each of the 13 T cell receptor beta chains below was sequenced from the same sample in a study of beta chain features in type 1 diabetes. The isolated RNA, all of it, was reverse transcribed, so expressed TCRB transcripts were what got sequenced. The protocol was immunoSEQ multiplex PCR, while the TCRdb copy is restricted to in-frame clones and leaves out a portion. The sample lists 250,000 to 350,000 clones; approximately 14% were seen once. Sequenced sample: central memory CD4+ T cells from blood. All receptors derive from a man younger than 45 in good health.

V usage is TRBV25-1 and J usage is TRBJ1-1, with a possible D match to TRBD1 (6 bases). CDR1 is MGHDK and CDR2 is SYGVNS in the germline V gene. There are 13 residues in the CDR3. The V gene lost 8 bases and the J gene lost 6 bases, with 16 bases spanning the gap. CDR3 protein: CASEGGLGAEAFF. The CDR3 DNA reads TGTGCCAGCGAAGGGGGGTTAGGGGCTGAAGCTTTCTTT.

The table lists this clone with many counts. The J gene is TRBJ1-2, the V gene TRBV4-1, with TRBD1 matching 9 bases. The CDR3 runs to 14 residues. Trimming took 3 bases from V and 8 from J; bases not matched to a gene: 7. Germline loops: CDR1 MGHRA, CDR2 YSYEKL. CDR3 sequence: CASSHPTGGEGYTF. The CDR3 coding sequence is TGCGCCAGCAGCCACCCGACAGGGGGTGAAGGCTACACCTTC.

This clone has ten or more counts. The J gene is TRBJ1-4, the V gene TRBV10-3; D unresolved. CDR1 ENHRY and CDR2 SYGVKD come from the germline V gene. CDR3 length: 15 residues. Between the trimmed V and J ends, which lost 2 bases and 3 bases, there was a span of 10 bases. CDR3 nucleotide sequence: TGTGCCATCAGTGAGCCGGCAGGCCCTAATGAAAAACTGTTTTTT. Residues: CAISEPAGPNEKLFF.

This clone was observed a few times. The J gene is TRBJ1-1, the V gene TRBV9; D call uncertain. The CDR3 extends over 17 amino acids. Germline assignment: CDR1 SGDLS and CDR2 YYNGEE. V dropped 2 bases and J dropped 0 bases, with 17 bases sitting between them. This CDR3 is CASSVFPQWSMNTEAFF. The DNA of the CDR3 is TGTGCCAGCAGCGTCTTCCCTCAGTGGAGCATGAACACTGAAGCTTTCTTT.

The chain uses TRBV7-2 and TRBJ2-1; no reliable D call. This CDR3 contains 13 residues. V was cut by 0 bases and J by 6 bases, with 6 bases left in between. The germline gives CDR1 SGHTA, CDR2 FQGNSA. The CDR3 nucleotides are TGTGCCAGCAGCTTAGCGGAGCCCAATGAGCAGTTCTTC. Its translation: CASSLAEPNEQFF.

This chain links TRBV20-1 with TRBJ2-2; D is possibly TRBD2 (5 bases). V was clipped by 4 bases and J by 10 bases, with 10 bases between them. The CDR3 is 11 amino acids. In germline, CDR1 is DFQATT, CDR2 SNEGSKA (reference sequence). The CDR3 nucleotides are TGCAGTGCTACTGAGGGCGTGGAGCTGTTTTTT. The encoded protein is CSATEGVELFF.

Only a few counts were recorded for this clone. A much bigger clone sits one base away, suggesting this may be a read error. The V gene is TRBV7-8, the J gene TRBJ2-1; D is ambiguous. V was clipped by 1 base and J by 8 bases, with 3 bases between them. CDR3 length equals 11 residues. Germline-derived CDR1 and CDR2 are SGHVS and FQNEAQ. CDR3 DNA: TGTGCCAGCAGCTTAGAGTATGAGCAGTTCTTC. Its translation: CASSLEYEQFF.

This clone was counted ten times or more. The CDR3 loop is CASSLTTGKTQYF. CDR3 in DNA: TGTGCCAGCAGCTTAACGACAGGAAAGACCCAGTACTTC. The chain combines TRBV5-6 with TRBJ2-5; weak D call: TRBD1 (6 bases). Germline CDR1 SGHDT, CDR2 YYEEEE. The ends were cut back, 2 bases at V and 6 bases at J, with 11 bases in the middle. The CDR3 runs 13 residues.

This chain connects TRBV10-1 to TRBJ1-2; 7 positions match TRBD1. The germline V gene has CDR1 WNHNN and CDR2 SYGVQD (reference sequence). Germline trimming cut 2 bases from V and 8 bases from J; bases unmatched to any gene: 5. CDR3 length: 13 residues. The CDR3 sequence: CASSEGTAEGYTF. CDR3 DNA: TGCGCCAGCAGTGAGGGGACAGCGGAGGGCTACACCTTC.

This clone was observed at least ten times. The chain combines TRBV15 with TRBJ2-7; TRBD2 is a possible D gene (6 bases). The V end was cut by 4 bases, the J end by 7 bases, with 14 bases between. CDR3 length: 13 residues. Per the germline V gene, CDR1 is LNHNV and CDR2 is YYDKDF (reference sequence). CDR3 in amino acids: CATSTPGGVEQYF. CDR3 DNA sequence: TGTGCCACCAGCACTCCAGGCGGGGTGGAGCAGTACTTC. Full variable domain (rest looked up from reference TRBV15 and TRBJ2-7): DAMVIQNPRYQVTQFGKPVTLSCSQTLNHNVMYWYQQKSSQAPKLLFHYYDKDFNNEADTPDNFQSRRPNTSFCFLDIRSPGLGDTAMYLCATSTPGGVEQYFGPGTRLTVT.

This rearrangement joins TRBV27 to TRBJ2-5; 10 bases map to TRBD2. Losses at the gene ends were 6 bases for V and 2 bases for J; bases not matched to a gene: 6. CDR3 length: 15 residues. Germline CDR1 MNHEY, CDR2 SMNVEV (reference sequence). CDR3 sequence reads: CASSRSGGTQETQYF. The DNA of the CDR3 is TGTGCCAGCAGCCGTAGCGGGGGGACACAAGAGACCCAGTACTTC.

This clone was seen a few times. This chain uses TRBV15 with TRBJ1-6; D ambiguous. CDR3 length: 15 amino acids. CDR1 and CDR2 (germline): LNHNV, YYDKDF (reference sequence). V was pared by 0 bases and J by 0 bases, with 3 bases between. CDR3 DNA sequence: TGTGCCACCAGCAGAGATGGCTCCTATAATTCACCCCTCCACTTT. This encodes CATSRDGSYNSPLHF.

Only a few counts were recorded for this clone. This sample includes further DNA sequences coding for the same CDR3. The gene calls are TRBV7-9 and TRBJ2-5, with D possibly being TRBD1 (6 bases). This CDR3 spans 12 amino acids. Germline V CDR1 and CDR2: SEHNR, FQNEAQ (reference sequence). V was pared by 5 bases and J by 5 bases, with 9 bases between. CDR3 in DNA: TGTGCCAGCAGCCCCCAGGGGGAGACCCAGTACTTC. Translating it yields CASSPQGETQYF.